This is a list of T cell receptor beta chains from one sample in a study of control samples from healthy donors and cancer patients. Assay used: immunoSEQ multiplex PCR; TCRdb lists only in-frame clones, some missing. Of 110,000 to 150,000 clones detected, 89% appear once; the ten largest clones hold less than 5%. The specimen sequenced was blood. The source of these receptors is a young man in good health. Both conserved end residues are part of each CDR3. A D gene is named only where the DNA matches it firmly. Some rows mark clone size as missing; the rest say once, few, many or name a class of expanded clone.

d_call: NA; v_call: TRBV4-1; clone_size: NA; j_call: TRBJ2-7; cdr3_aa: CASSQDQTRWGARAYEQYF; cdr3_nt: TGCGCCAGCAGCCAAGATCAGACTCGCTGGGGGGCTAGGGCCTACGAGCAGTACTTC
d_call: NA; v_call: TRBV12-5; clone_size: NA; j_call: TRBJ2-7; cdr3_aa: CASGLGASAYEQYF; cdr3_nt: TGTGCTAGTGGTTTGGGAGCTAGCGCATACGAGCAGTACTTC
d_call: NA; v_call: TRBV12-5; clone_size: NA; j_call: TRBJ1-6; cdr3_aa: CASALGNGSPLHF; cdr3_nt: TGTGCTAGTGCCCTAGGGAACGGTTCACCCCTCCACTTT
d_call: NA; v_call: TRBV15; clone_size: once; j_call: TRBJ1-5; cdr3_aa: CATTPTEHNQPQHF; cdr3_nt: TGTGCCACCACCCCGACAGAGCACAATCAGCCCCAGCATTTT
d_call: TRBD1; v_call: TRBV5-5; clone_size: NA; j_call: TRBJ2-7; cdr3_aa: CASSLGQGRSYEQYF; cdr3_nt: TGTGCCAGCAGCTTAGGACAGGGGAGGTCCTACGAGCAGTACTTC
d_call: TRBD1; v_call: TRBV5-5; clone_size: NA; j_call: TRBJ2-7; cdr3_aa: CASSIGQGAGEQYF; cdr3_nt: TGTGCCAGCAGCATAGGACAGGGGGCAGGCGAGCAGTACTTC
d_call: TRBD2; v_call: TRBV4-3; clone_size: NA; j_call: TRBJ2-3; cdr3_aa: CASSQELAGATDTQYF; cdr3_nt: TGCGCCAGCAGCCAAGAACTAGCGGGGGCCACAGATACGCAGTATTTT
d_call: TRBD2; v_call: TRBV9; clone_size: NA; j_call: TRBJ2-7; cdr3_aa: CASSPGLAGGAGEQYF; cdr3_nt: TGTGCCAGCAGCCCTGGACTAGCGGGAGGGGCTGGCGAGCAGTACTTC
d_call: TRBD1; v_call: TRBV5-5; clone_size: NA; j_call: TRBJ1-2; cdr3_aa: CASSLLQGWNSGYTF; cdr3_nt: TGTGCCAGCAGCTTGTTACAGGGGTGGAATAGTGGCTACACCTTC
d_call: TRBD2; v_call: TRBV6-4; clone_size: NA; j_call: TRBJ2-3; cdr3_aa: CASSQRGGASTDTQYF; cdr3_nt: TGTGCCAGCAGCCAACGCGGGGGGGCTAGCACAGATACGCAGTATTTT
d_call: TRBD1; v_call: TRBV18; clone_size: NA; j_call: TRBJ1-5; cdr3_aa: CASSSGQGSQPQHF; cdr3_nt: TGTGCCAGCTCATCTGGACAGGGTAGTCAGCCCCAGCATTTT
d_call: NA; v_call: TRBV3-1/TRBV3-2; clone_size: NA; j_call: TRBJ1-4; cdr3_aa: CASSLEDGSTNEKLFF; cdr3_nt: TGTGCCAGCAGCCTTGAGGACGGTTCAACTAATGAAAAACTGTTTTTT
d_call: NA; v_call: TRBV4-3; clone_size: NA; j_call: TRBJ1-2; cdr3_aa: CASSQDLGGLLSPGYGYTF; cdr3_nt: TGCGCCAGCAGCCAAGATCTCGGGGGACTCCTATCTCCAGGCTATGGCTACACCTTC
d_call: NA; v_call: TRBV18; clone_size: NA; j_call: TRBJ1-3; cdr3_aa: CASSQRQSSGNTIYF; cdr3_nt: TGTGCCAGCTCACAGAGACAGAGCTCTGGAAACACCATATATTTT
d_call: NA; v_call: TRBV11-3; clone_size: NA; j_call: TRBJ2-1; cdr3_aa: CASSFGIEGGEQFF; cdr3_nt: TGTGCCAGCAGCTTCGGAATAGAGGGGGGTGAGCAGTTCTTC
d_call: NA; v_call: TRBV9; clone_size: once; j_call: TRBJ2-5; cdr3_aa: CASGPQETQYF; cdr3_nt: TGTGCCAGCGGACCACAAGAGACCCAGTACTTC
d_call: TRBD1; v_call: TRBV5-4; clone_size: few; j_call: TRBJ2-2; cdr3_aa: CASSRSGGPNTGELFF; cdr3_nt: TGTGCCAGCAGCCGCTCAGGGGGACCAAACACCGGGGAGCTGTTTTTT
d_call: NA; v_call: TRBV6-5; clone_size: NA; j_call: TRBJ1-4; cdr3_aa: CASSYEAATNEKLFF; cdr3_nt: TGTGCCAGCAGTTACGAGGCAGCAACTAATGAAAAACTGTTTTTT
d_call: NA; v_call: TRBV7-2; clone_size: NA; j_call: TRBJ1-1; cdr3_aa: CASSYWGLNTEAFF; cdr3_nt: TGTGCCAGCAGCTATTGGGGTTTGAACACTGAAGCTTTCTTT
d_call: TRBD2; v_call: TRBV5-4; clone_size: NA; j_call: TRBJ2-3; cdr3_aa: CASSVTHLAGGADTQYF; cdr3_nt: TGTGCCAGCAGCGTAACGCACTTAGCGGGGGGAGCGGATACGCAGTATTTT
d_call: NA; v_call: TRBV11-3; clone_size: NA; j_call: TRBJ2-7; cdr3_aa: CASSLEGGYEQYF; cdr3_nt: TGTGCCAGCAGCTTAGAGGGGGGCTACGAGCAGTACTTC
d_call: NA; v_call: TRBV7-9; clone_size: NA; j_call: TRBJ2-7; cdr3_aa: CASSLGQISSYEQYF; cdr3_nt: TGTGCCAGCAGCTTAGGACAGATAAGCTCCTACGAGCAGTACTTC
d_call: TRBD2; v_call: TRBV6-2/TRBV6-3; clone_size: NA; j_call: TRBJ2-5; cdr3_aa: CASSFQAGGHETQYF; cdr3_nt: TGTGCCAGCAGCTTCCAAGCGGGGGGGCATGAGACCCAGTACTTC
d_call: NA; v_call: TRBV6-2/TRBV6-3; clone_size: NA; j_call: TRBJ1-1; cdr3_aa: CASSYSSQAKAFF; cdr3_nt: TGTGCCAGCAGTTACTCATCCCAGGCCAAGGCTTTCTTT
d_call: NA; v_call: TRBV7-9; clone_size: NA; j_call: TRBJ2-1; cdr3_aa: CASSTRQKWGNEQFF; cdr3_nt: TGTGCCAGCAGCACCCGACAGAAATGGGGCAATGAGCAGTTCTTC
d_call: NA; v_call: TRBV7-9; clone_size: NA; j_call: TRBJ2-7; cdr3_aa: CASSLAPLEQYF; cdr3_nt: TGTGCCAGCAGCTTAGCCCCCCTCGAGCAGTACTTC
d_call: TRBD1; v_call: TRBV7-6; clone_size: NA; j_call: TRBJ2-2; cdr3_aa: CASSIPGQGARGELFF; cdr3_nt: TGTGCCAGCAGCATACCCGGACAGGGGGCGCGGGGGGAGCTGTTTTTT
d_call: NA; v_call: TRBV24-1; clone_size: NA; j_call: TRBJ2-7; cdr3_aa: CATSEGTEYEQYF; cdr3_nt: TGTGCCACCAGTGAAGGGACTGAATACGAGCAGTACTTC
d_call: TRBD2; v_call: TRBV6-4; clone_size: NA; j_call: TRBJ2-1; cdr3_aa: CASSEASGGNEQFF; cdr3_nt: TGTGCCAGCAGTGAAGCTAGCGGGGGAAATGAGCAGTTCTTC
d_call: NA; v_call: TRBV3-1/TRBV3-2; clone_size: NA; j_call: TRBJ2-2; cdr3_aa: CASSQDGVAGELFF; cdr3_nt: TGTGCCAGCAGCCAAGACGGGGTGGCCGGGGAGCTGTTTTTT
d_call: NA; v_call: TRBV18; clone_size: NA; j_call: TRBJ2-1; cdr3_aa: CASSPGIYNEQFF; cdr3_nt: TGTGCCAGCTCACCCGGGATCTACAATGAGCAGTTCTTC
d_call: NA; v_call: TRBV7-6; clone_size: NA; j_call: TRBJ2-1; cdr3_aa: CASSSRGGHQSNEQFF; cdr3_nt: TGTGCCAGCAGCTCTAGAGGGGGTCACCAAAGTAACGAGCAGTTCTTC
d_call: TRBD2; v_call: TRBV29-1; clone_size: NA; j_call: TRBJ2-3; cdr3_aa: CSVVSGSGTDTQYF; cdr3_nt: TGCAGCGTTGTAAGCGGGAGTGGAACAGATACGCAGTATTTT
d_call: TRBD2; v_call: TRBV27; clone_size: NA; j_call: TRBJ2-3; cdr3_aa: CASSKGLAGSTDTQYF; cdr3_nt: TGTGCCAGCAGTAAGGGACTAGCGGGTTCCACAGATACGCAGTATTTT
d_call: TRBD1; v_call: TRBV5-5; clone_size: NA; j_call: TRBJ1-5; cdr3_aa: CASSETGKLPQHF; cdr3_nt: TGTGCCAGCAGCGAGACAGGGAAGCTGCCCCAGCATTTT
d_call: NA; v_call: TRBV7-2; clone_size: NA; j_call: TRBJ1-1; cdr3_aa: CASSFVQGGTEAFF; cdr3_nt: TGTGCCAGCAGCTTTGTACAGGGAGGCACTGAAGCTTTCTTT
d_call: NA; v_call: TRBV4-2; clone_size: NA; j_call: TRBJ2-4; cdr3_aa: CASSPSRGDLAKNIQYF; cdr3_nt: TGTGCCAGCAGCCCCAGTAGGGGGGACCTAGCCAAAAACATTCAGTACTTC
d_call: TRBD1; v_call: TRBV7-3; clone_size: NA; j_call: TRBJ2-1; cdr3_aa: CASSLDRGFQNEQFF; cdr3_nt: TGTGCCAGCAGCCTGGACAGGGGGTTTCAAAATGAGCAGTTCTTC
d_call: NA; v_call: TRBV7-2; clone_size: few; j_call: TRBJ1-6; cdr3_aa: CASSPFEEAPLHF; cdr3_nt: TGTGCCAGCAGCCCATTTGAGGAGGCACCCCTCCACTTT
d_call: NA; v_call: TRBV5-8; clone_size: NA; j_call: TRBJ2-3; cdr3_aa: CASSPGRYIRGDTQYF; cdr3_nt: TGTGCCAGCAGCCCGGGCCGATACATAAGGGGAGATACGCAGTATTTT
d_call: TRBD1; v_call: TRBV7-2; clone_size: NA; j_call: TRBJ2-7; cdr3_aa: CASSSGQGLIAAMREQYF; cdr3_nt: TGTGCCAGCAGCTCCGGACAGGGGTTGATAGCGGCAATGCGCGAGCAGTACTTC
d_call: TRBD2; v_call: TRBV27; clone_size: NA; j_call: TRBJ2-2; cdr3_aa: CASRPTGLNTGELFF; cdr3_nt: TGTGCCAGCAGACCCACGGGACTAAACACCGGGGAGCTGTTTTTT
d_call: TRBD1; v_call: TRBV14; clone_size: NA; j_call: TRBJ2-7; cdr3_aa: CASGTGTSYEQYF; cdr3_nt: TGTGCCAGCGGGACAGGGACGTCCTACGAGCAGTACTTC
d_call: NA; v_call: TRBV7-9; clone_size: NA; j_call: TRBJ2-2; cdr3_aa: CASSLSTGELFF; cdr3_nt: TGTGCCAGCAGCTTATCGACCGGGGAGCTGTTTTTT
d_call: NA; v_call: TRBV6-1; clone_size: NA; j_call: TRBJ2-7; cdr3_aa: CASSEATTGRLAGHYEQYF; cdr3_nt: TGTGCCAGCAGTGAAGCGACGACAGGGCGGCTAGCGGGCCACTACGAGCAGTACTTC
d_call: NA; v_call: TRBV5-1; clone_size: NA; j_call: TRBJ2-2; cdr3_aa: CASSPGQGPFGGELFF; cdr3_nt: TGCGCCAGCAGCCCGGGGCAGGGCCCCTTCGGCGGGGAGCTGTTTTTT
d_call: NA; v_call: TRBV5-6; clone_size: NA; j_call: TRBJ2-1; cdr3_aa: CASSLVRYRVPKEQFF; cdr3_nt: TGTGCCAGCAGCTTGGTACGGTACAGGGTCCCTAAAGAGCAGTTCTTC
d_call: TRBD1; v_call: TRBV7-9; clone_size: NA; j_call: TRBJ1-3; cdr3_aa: CASRSGTVGNTIYF; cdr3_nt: TGTGCCAGCAGATCTGGGACAGTTGGAAACACCATATATTTT
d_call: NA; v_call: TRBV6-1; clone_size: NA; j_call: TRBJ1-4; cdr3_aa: CASSEVTGRVELFF; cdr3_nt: TGTGCCAGCAGTGAAGTAACAGGACGCGTGGAACTGTTTTTT
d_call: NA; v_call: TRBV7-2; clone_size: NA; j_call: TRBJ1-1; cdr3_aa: CASEFRTGTEAFF; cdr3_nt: TGTGCCAGCGAATTCCGAACGGGAACTGAAGCTTTCTTT
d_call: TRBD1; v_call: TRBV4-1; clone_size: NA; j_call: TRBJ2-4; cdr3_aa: CASSLAGTGLKNIQYF; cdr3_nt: TGCGCCAGCAGCCTTGCCGGGACAGGCCTCAAAAACATTCAGTACTTC
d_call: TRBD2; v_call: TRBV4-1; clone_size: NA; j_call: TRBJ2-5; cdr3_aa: CASSQYSGTSGNRETQYF; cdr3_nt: TGCGCCAGCAGCCAGTATTCCGGGACTAGCGGAAACAGAGAGACCCAGTACTTC
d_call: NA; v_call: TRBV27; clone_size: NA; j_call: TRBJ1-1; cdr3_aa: CASSLTGGPEAFF; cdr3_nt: TGTGCCAGCAGTTTAACTGGTGGGCCAGAAGCTTTCTTT
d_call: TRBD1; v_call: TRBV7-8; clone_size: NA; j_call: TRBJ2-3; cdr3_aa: CASSLLPRGFRDTQYF; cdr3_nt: TGTGCCAGCAGCCTCCTCCCCAGGGGGTTCAGAGATACGCAGTATTTT
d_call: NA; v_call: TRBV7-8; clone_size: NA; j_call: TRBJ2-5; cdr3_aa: CASSLPGPQETQYF; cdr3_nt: TGTGCCAGCAGCTTACCCGGGCCCCAAGAGACCCAGTACTTC